This T cell receptor (beta chain) was sequenced in a study of control samples from healthy donors and cancer patients (TCRdb year 2020). On this clone: There is no known antigen for this receptor. Qualities for individual bases were not recorded, and no much larger clone is one base off.

Taken from the germline V gene, the CDR1 and CDR2 loops are MDHEN and SYDVKM. The cysteine opens and the phenylalanine closes a CDR3 of 14 amino acids. Only the CDR3 DNA stays, 42 bases, in frame from base 1. V is cut by 2 bases and J by 3 bases, and the space between the germline ends is 7 bases. Receptor amplification or capture employed the immunoSEQ multiplex PCR assay. Drawn from immuneACCESS, this table holds only the in-frame rearrangements with V and J called that TCRdb kept. Clones are partly lost; checked studies trace under half to an unresolved V gene and leave the rest unexplained. Recorded for this sample are 88,000 or so clones; approximately 94% of them occurred a single time. About 5% of the sample is in the top ten clones.

The sample was blood. The receptor was derived from a woman aged 18 to 35 in good health. The chain links TRBV28 with TRBJ2-2, with no D gene named confidently. The sequence in DNA is TGTGCCAGCAGTTTAGAGCTATACACCGGGGAGCTGTTTTTT. It specifies CASSLELYTGELFF.